This T cell receptor beta chain originates from a study of cytomegalovirus exposure and HLA in healthy donors. As for this clone: Its matching antigen is unknown.

The V and J ends lost 6 bases and 3 bases, in that order; junction bases with no gene match: 8. The CDR3 spans 15 residues. The germline V gene encodes CDR1 LNHDA and CDR2 SQIVND (reference sequence). Findings of the study overall: An analysis was carried out at a later point. It showed that HLA-associated TCR beta chains were more clonally expanded than equally common non-associated chains. Cytomegalovirus-associated status was assigned to about 180 TCR beta chains. Later, TCR association rates were found to vary by HLA locus, highest for DRB1 and lowest for HLA-C.

The study ran its PCR with 60 Vbeta and 13 Jbeta primers. Some clones are missing from TCRdb's copy, which holds only in-frame ones; the method was immunoSEQ multiplex PCR. Here the sample spans 110,000 to 150,000 clones, roughly 65% being singletons. The J gene is TRBJ1-5, the V gene TRBV19, with 7 bases that match TRBD1. This clonotype was sampled from a woman aged 25 to 39 in good health and CMV-seronegative. Sequencing was done on a sample of PBMCs. The CDR3 region is CASRTGQTFNQPQHF. The CDR3 DNA reads TGTGCCAGTAGGACGGGACAGACCTTCAATCAGCCCCAGCATTTT.